The rows below give T cell receptor beta chains drawn from one sample of a study of blood T cell repertoires in COVID-19. The assay was immunoSEQ multiplex PCR, and TCRdb's table has in-frame clones only and misses some. The table records 20,000 to 30,000 clones, approximately 81% of them present only once. The sample was peripheral blood. These receptors all come from a human donor in a cohort sampled during active COVID-19. The CDR3 runs from the conserved cysteine through the conserved F or W. D genes are given only for firm matches. Part of the rows lack a size; the others show once, few, many or a class for expanded clones.

d_call	v_call	clone_size	j_call	cdr3_aa	cdr3_nt
.	TRBV6-6	once	TRBJ2-6	CASRTETLGANVLTF	TGTGCCAGCAGGACAGAGACTCTTGGGGCCAACGTCCTGACTTTC
.	TRBV25-1	.	TRBJ2-1	CASREDRSWSEQFF	TGTGCCAGCAGGGAAGACAGGTCGTGGAGTGAGCAGTTCTTC
.	TRBV11-1	.	TRBJ2-7	CASSLGRQAVQYF	TGTGCCAGCAGCTTAGGCCGTCAGGCCGTGCAGTACTTC
.	TRBV5-1	.	TRBJ2-5	CASRLEGNGEETQYF	TGCGCCAGCAGGCTGGAGGGAAATGGGGAAGAGACCCAGTACTTC
TRBD1	TRBV9	.	TRBJ2-7	CASSVVEGAGGPLMYF	TGTGCCAGCAGCGTAGTCGAGGGGGCAGGGGGCCCCTTGATGTACTTC
.	TRBV5-1	.	TRBJ2-1	CASSFQGRLRYNEQFF	TGCGCCAGCAGCTTTCAGGGTAGGCTTAGGTACAATGAGCAGTTCTTC
.	TRBV4-3	.	TRBJ1-3	CASSQFSGQGNTIYF	TGCGCCAGCAGCCAATTCTCGGGACAAGGAAACACCATATATTTT
.	TRBV24-1	medium-sized	TRBJ2-1	CATSPGDEQFF	TGTGCCACCAGCCCAGGGGATGAGCAGTTCTTC
.	TRBV10-3	.	TRBJ2-1	CAMAEGTQTYNEQFF	TGTGCCATGGCGGAGGGAACACAAACTTACAATGAGCAGTTCTTC
.	TRBV29-1	once	TRBJ1-3	CSVDRAGSGNTIYF	TGCAGCGTTGATCGGGCAGGGTCAGGAAACACCATATATTTT